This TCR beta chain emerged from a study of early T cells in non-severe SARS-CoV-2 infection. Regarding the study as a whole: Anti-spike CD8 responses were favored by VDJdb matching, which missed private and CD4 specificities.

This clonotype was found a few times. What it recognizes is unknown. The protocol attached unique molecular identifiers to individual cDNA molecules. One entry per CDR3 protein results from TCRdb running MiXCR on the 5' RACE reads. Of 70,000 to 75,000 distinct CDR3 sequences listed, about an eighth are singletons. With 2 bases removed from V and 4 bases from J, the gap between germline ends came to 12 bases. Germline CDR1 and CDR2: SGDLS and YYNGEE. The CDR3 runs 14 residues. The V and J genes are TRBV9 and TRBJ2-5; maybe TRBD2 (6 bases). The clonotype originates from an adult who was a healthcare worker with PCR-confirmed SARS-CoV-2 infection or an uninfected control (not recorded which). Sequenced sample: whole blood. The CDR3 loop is CASSVLRGPETQYF. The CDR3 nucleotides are TGTGCCAGCAGCGTGCTGCGGGGCCCAGAGACCCAGTACTTC.